Listed below are T cell receptor beta chains from one sample, sequenced in a study of T-cell memory formation after mild COVID-19. From the 5' RACE reads, TCRdb called clonotypes with MiXCR, one entry per CDR3 protein. This sample has roughly 610,000 distinct CDR3 sequences, with roughly 17% found just once. Sequenced: PBMCs or a T cell subset sorted from them (not recorded which). The receptor source for this set is an adult woman who had mild COVID-19 (a few samples of this study predate the infection). Cell type and time point are not known. Both conserved end residues are trimmed from each CDR3. A D gene is named only where the DNA matches it firmly. Some rows have no size entry. The others give once, few or many, or a class for an expanded clone.

clone_size	v_call	j_call	d_call	cdr3_aa
few	TRBV29-1	TRBJ2-3	NA	SVEDPPSTDTQY
NA	TRBV9	TRBJ2-1	NA	ASSVMGIGEQF
NA	TRBV12-5	TRBJ1-1	TRBD1	ASGLDLGQGRTEAF
few	TRBV25-1	TRBJ2-1	TRBD1	ASRGTVPYNEQF
NA	TRBV7-2	TRBJ2-7	TRBD2	ASSFGLARYEQY
NA	TRBV5-1	TRBJ2-3	TRBD2	ASRPGSGGASDTQY
NA	TRBV5-6	TRBJ2-2	NA	ASRHTTGTATGELF
many	TRBV5-1	TRBJ1-6	NA	ASSPGWMNSPLH
few	TRBV15	TRBJ2-1	NA	ATSSPPSGNEQF
NA	TRBV20-1	TRBJ2-1	NA	SARRGFENEQF
few	TRBV2	TRBJ2-7	NA	ASSGVQASYEQY
NA	TRBV7-9	TRBJ1-6	NA	ASTGAGSSYNSPLH
many	TRBV20-1	TRBJ2-1	NA	SASGRTYNEQF
few	TRBV2	TRBJ1-1	NA	ASSEDTEAF